Reported below is one T cell receptor (beta chain). Its antigen is unknown. This entry belongs to a study of human T cells and chemical hapten exposure. Findings of the study overall: Relative to controls, expanded TCRs formed significantly more large CDR3 similarity clusters.

Single cDNA molecules in the library carried unique molecular identifiers attached during preparation. From the RACE reads, TCRdb called clonotypes with MiXCR, one entry per CDR3 protein. The sample records about 99,000 distinct CDR3 sequences, under 15% being singletons. Time point in this sample: patch test 1, 2 weeks after DPC sensitization. Noted treatment: therapeutic diphenylcyclopropenone sensitization with weekly scalp DPC. Those who donated were patients with alopecia, 18 to 70 years of age, and suitable for DPC. This sequence originates from a woman in her thirties or forties with alopecia areata. Some clones in this sample may be carry-over from other donors' samples. Sample: whole blood, taken in connection with sensitization to the hapten diphenylcyclopropenone (DPC).

CDR3 in amino acids: CASRQPARGPYGYTF. DNA for the CDR3: TGTGCCAGCAGGCAACCTGCTAGGGGGCCCTATGGCTACACCTTC. This sequence joins TRBV6-6 and TRBJ1-2; 7 bases agree with TRBD1. Per the germline V gene, CDR1 is MNHNY and CDR2 is SVGAGI (reference sequence). The CDR3 has 15 residues. V lost 6 bases, J lost 4 bases, and 11 bases stayed unmatched.